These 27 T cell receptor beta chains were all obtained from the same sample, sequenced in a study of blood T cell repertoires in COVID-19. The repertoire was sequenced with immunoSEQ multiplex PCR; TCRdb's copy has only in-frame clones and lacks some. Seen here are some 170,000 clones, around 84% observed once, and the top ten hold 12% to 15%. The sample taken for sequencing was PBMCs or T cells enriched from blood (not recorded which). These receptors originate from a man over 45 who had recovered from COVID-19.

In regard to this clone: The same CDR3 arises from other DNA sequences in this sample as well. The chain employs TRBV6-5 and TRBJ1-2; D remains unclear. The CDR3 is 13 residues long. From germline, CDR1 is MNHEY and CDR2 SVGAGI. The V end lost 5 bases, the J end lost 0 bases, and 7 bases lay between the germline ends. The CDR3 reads CASSRGANYGYTF. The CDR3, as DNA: TGTGCCAGCAGTCGTGGAGCTAACTATGGCTACACCTTC.

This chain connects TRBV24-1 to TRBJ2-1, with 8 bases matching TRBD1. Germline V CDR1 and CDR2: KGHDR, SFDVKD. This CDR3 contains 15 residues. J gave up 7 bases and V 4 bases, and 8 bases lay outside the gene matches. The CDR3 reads CATSEPTDRGNEQFF. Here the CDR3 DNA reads TGTGCCACCAGTGAGCCAACCGACAGGGGAAATGAGCAGTTCTTC.

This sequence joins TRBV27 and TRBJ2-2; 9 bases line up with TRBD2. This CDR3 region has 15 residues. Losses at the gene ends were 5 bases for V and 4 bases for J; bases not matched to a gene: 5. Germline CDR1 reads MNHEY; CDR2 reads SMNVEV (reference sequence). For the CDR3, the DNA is TGTGCCAGCAGTCCGACGGGACTAGCCACCGGGGAGCTGTTTTTT. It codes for CASSPTGLATGELFF.

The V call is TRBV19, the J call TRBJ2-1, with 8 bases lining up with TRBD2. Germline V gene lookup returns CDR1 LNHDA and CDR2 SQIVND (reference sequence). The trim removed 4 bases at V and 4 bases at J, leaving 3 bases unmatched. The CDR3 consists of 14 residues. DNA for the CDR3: TGTGCCAGTAGTAGCGGGGGGAGTTACAATGAGCAGTTCTTC. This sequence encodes CASSSGGSYNEQFF. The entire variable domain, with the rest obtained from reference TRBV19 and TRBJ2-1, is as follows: DGGITQSPKYLFRKEGQNVTLSCEQNLNHDAMYWYRQDPGQGLRLIYYSQIVNDFQKGDIAEGYSVSREKKESFPLTVTSAQKNPTAFYLCASSSGGSYNEQFFGPGTRLTVL.

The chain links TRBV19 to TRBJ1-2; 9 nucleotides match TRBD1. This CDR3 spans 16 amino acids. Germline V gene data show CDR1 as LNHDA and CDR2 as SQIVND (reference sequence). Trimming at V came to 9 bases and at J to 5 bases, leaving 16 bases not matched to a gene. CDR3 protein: CASQETGTGKKYGYTF. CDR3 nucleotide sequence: TGTGCCAGCCAAGAAACCGGGACAGGGAAAAAGTATGGCTACACCTTC.

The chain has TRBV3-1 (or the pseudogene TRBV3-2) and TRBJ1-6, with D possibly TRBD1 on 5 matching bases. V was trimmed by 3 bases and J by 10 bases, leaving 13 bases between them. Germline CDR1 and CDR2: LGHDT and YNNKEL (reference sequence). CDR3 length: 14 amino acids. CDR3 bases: TGTGCCAGCAGCCATGGGACTTTTACCTCACCCCTCCACTTT. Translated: CASSHGTFTSPLHF.

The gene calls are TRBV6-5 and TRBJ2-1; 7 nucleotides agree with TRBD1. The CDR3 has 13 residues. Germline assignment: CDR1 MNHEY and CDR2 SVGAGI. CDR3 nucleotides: TGTGGGGTTGGGGGACAGTCCTACAATGAGCAGTTCTTC. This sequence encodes CGVGGQSYNEQFF.

The CDR3 region is CASSLAMSEKLFF. In DNA, the CDR3 is TGCGCCAGCAGCCTAGCGATGAGTGAAAAACTGTTTTTT. This chain connects TRBV4-1 to TRBJ1-4, with D unresolved. Germline V gives CDR1 MGHRA, CDR2 YSYEKL. Trimming took off 4 bases at V and 7 bases at J, with 10 bases between the two ends. This CDR3 is built from 13 residues.

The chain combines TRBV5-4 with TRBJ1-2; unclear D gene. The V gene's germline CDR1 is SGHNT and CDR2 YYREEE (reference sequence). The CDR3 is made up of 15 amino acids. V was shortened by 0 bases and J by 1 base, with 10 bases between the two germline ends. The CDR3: CASSLGQDYNYGYTF. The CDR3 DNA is TGTGCCAGCAGCTTGGGGCAGGATTATAACTATGGCTACACCTTC. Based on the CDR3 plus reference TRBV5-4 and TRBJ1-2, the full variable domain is ETGVTQSPTHLIKTRGQQVTLRCSSQSGHNTVSWYQQALGQGPQFIFQYYREEENGRGNFPPRFSGLQFPNYSSELNVNALELDDSALYLCASSLGQDYNYGYTFGSGTRLTVV.

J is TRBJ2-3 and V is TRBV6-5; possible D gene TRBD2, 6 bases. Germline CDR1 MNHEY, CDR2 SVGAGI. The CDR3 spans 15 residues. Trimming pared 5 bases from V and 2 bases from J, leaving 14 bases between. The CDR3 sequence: CASSRDSGNTDTQYF. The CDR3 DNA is TGTGCCAGCAGTCGGGATAGCGGAAACACAGATACGCAGTATTTT.

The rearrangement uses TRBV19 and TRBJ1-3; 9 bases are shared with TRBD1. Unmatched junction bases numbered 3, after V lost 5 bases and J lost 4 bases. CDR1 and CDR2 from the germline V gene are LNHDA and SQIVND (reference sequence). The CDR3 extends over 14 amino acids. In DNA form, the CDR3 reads TGTGCCAGTAGTCAGGGACAGGGAGGAAACACCATATATTTT. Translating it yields CASSQGQGGNTIYF.

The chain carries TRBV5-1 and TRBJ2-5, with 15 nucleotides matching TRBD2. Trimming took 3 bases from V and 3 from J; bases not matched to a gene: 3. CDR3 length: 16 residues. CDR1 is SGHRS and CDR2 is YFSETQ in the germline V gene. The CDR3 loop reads CASSSGTSGGKETQYF. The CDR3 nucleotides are TGCGCCAGCAGCTCGGGGACTAGCGGGGGGAAAGAGACCCAGTACTTC.

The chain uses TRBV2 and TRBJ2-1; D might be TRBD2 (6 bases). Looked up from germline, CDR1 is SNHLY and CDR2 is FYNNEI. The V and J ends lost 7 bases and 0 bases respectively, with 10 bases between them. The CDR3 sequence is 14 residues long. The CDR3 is CASTRGLSYNEQFF. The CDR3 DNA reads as TGTGCCAGCACGCGGGGCCTCTCCTACAATGAGCAGTTCTTC.

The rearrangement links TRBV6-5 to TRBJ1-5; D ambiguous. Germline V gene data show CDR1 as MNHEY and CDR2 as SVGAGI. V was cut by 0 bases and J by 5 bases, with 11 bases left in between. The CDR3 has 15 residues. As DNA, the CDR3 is TGTGCCAGCAGTTACTCCCCTCGGTCGGATCAGCCCCAGCATTTT. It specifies CASSYSPRSDQPQHF.

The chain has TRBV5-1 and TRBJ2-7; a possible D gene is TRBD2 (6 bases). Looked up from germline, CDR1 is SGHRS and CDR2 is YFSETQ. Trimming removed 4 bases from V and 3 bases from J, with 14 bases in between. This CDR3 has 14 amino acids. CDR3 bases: TGCGCCAGCAGCCCCCGGGACTTTTTCTACGAGCAGTACTTC. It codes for CASSPRDFFYEQYF.

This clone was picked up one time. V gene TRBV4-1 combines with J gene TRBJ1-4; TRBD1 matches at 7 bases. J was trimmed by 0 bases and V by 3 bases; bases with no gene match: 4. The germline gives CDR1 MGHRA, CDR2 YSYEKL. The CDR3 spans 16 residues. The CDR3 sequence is CASSQPGTATNEKLFF. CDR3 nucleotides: TGCGCCAGCAGCCAGCCCGGGACAGCAACTAATGAAAAACTGTTTTTT.

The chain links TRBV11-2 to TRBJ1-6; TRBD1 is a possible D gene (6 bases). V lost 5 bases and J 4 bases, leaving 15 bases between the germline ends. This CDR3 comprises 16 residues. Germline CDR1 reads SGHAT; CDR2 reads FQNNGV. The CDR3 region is CASSPDRTPYNSPLHF. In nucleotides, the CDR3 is TGTGCCAGCAGCCCCGACAGGACCCCTTATAATTCACCCCTCCACTTT.

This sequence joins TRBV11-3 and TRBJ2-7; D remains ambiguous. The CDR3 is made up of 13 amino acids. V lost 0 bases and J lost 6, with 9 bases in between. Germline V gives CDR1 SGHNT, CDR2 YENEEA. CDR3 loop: CASSLEARSEQYF. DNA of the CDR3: TGTGCCAGCAGCTTAGAGGCTCGAAGCGAGCAGTACTTC.

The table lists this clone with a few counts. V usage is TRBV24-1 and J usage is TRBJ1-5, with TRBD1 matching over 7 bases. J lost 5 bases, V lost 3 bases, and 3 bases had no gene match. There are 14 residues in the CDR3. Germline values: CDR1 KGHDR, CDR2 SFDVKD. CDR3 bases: TGTGCCACCAGTGATACAGGGGCTGATCAGCCCCAGCATTTT. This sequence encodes CATSDTGADQPQHF.

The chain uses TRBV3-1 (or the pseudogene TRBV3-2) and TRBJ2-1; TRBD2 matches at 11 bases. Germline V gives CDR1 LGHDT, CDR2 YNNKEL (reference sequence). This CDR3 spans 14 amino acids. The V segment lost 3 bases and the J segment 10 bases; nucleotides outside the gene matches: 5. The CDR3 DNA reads TGTGCCAGCAGCCATTCGGCTAGCGGGGGGGAGCAGTTCTTC. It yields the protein CASSHSASGGEQFF.

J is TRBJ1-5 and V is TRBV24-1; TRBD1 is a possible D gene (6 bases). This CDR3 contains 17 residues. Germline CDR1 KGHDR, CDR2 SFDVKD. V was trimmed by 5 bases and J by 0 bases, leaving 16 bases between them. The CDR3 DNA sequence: TGTGCCACCAGTGGGGTGGGGACATTCAGTAGCAATCAGCCCCAGCATTTT. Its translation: CATSGVGTFSSNQPQHF.

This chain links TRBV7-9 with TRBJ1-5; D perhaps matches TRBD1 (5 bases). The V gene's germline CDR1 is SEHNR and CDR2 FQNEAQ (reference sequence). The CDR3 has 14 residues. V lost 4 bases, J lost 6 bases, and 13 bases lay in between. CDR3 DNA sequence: TGTGCCAGCAGCTCCGGGGGGGAGTTTCAGCCCCAGCATTTT. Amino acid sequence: CASSSGGEFQPQHF.

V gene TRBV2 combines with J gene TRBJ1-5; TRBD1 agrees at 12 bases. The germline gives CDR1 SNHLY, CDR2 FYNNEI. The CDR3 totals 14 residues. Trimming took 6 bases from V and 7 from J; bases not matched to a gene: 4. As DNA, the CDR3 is TGTGCCAGCAGCGGGACAGGGGGCAGGCAGCCCCAGCATTTT. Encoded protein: CASSGTGGRQPQHF.

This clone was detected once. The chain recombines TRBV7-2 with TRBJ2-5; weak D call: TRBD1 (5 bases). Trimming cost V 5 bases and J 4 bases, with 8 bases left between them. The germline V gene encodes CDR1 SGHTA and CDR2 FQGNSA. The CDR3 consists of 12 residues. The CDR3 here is CASSLRGETQYF. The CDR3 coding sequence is TGTGCCAGCAGCCTAAGGGGAGAGACCCAGTACTTC.

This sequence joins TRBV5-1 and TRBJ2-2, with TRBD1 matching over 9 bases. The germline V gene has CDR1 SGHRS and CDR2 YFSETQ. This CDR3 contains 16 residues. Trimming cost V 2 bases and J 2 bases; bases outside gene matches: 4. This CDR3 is CASSLGTGPNTGELFF. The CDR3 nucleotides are TGCGCCAGCAGCTTAGGGACAGGGCCTAACACCGGGGAGCTGTTTTTT.

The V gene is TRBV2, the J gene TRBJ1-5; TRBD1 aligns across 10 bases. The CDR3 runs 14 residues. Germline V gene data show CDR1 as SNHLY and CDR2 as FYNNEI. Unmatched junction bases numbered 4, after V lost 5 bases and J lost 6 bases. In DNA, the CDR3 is TGTGCCAGCAGTTTGGGACAGGGGCGTCAGCCCCAGCATTTT. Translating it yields CASSLGQGRQPQHF.

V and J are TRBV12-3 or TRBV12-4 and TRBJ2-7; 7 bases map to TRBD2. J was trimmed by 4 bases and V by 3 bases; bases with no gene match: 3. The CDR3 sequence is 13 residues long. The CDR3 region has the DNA TGTGCCAGCAGTTTCGGACTAGTTTACGAGCAGTACTTC. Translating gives CASSFGLVYEQYF.